The 25 T cell receptor beta chains below were found in one sample sequenced in a study of T-cell memory formation after mild COVID-19. One entry per CDR3 protein, called by TCRdb with MiXCR from the 5' RACE reads. The data contain roughly 110,000 distinct CDR3 sequences, 22% of them singletons. Material: PBMCs or a T cell subset sorted from them (not recorded which). The receptors were gathered from a man in his late teens or twenties who had mild COVID-19 (a few samples of this study predate the infection). Cell type and time point are not known.

The chain links TRBV24-1 to TRBJ2-1; 14 bases fit TRBD2. The CDR3 has 15 amino acids. Germline CDR1 and CDR2: KGHDR and SFDVKD. The ends lost 9 bases at V and 8 bases at J; junction bases unmatched: 8. The CDR3 region is CATGKTSGGADEQFF. The CDR3, as DNA: TGTGCCACCGGCAAGACTAGCGGGGGGGCGGATGAGCAGTTCTTC.

The rearrangement joins TRBV4-1 to TRBJ1-1; D is ambiguous. CDR3 size: 13 residues. Trimming stripped 5 bases from V and 0 bases from J, with 7 bases between. Germline V lookup: CDR1 MGHRA, CDR2 YSYEKL. CDR3 sequence: CASSGQVNTEAFF. The CDR3 region has the DNA TGCGCCAGCAGCGGTCAGGTGAACACTGAAGCTTTCTTT.

Only a few counts were recorded for this clonotype. The chain employs TRBV5-1 and TRBJ2-1; the D is unclear. With 2 bases removed from V and 3 bases from J, the gap between germline ends came to 12 bases. The CDR3 has 15 amino acids. Germline-derived CDR1 and CDR2 are SGHRS and YFSETQ. Here the CDR3 DNA reads TGCGCCAGCAGCTTCCTACAGTCGATCTACAATGAGCAGTTCTTC. Translation: CASSFLQSIYNEQFF.

This sequence joins TRBV28 and TRBJ2-5; 9 bases line up with TRBD2. Germline V CDR1 and CDR2: MDHEN, SYDVKM. V lost 6 bases, J lost 3 bases, and 17 bases stayed unmatched. This CDR3 comprises 18 residues. The CDR3: CASSLTSGRQAPKETQYF. For the CDR3, the DNA is TGTGCCAGCAGCCTCACTAGCGGGCGGCAGGCGCCGAAAGAGACCCAGTACTTC. Supplemented by reference TRBV28 and TRBJ2-5, the full variable domain reads DVKVTQSSRYLVKRTGEKVFLECVQDMDHENMFWYRQDPGLGLRLIYFSYDVKMKEKGDIPEGYSVSREKKERFSLILESASTNQTSMYLCASSLTSGRQAPKETQYFGPGTRLLVL.

The rearrangement uses TRBV7-2 and TRBJ2-5, with 9 nucleotides matching TRBD1. Germline CDR1 reads SGHTA; CDR2 reads FQGNSA. V was pared by 10 bases and J by 5 bases, with 5 bases of the junction left unmatched. The CDR3 totals 12 residues. The CDR3 nucleotides read TGTGCCAACCTAGGACAGGGGGAGACCCAGTACTTC. Protein sequence: CANLGQGETQYF. The complete variable domain, with remaining parts taken from reference TRBV7-2 and TRBJ2-5, reads GAGVSQSPSNKVTEKGKDVELRCDPISGHTALYWYRQSLGQGLEFLIYFQGNSAPDKSGLPSDRFSAERTGGSVSTLTIQRTQQEDSAVYLCANLGQGETQYFGPGTRLLVL.

J is TRBJ2-7 and V is TRBV7-6; 9 bases match TRBD1. V shed 5 bases and J 6 bases; nucleotides not matched to a gene: 5. The CDR3 consists of 13 residues. Germline-derived CDR1 and CDR2 are SGHVS and FNYEAQ. This CDR3 reads CASSRYRGREQYF. For the CDR3, the DNA is TGTGCCAGCAGCCGATACAGGGGGCGCGAGCAGTACTTC.

This clonotype was seen at least ten times. The chain has TRBV7-8 and TRBJ1-2; no reliable D call. Germline values: CDR1 SGHVS, CDR2 FQNEAQ. The CDR3 is 15 residues long. Trimming took 0 bases from V and 7 from J, leaving 15 bases between them. CDR3 DNA sequence: TGTGCCAGCAGCTTAGCGGCAGGCACGTATCCTGGCTACACCTTC. Residues: CASSLAAGTYPGYTF.

This rearrangement joins TRBV7-9 to TRBJ2-5; D not resolved. V lost 4 bases and J 2 bases, leaving 8 bases between the germline ends. The CDR3 sequence is 13 residues long. Germline V gene data show CDR1 as SEHNR and CDR2 as FQNEAQ (reference sequence). Here the CDR3 DNA reads TGTGCCAGCAGCTCGACCTTGCAAGAGACCCAGTACTTC. This translates into CASSSTLQETQYF.

This chain uses TRBV5-1 with TRBJ1-4; no reliable D call. Trimming left V 6 bases short and J 4 bases short, with 16 bases between. The CDR3 loop spans 15 amino acids. CDR1 and CDR2 from the germline V gene are SGHRS and YFSETQ. The CDR3 DNA reads TGCGCCAGCACGGAGTTAGACGGACTTAATGAAAAACTGTTTTTT. This sequence encodes CASTELDGLNEKLFF.

This chain links TRBV20-1 with TRBJ2-1; 11 bases fit TRBD2. The ends lost 2 bases at V and 8 bases at J; junction bases unmatched: 8. The CDR3 contains 15 residues. Germline-derived CDR1 and CDR2 are DFQATT and SNEGSKA (reference sequence). The CDR3 nucleotides are TGCAGTGCTAGAAGTTTGGGACTAGCGGTTCATGAGCAGTTCTTC. Its protein product is CSARSLGLAVHEQFF.

The V gene is TRBV10-3, the J gene TRBJ2-2; perhaps TRBD1 as D (6 bases). V was trimmed by 0 bases and J by 6 bases, leaving 11 bases between them. The CDR3 contains 15 residues. Germline CDR1 and CDR2: ENHRY and SYGVKD. CDR3 in DNA: TGTGCCATCAGTGAGTCGGCAGGGGATCCCGGGGAGCTGTTTTTT. It is translated as CAISESAGDPGELFF.

This chain joins TRBV4-1 and TRBJ2-2; D may be TRBD1 (6 bases). This CDR3 is built from 15 residues. Germline V CDR1 and CDR2: MGHRA, YSYEKL. V was cut by 1 base and J by 6 bases, with 12 bases left in between. The CDR3 DNA sequence: TGCGCCAGCAGCCAAGTATCAGGGGACGCCGGGGAGCTGTTTTTT. It codes for CASSQVSGDAGELFF.

This clonotype was detected many times. The V and J genes are TRBV5-1 and TRBJ2-7; a weak D match, TRBD2 (7 bases). Per germline, CDR1 SGHRS and CDR2 YFSETQ. Trimming shortened V by 4 bases and J by 5 bases, and 19 bases separated the two germline ends. The CDR3 is made up of 15 amino acids. The CDR3 DNA reads TGCGCCAGCAGCCGGGGGGCAGGGCAGTTCCACGAGCAGTACGTC. The encoded protein is CASSRGAGQFHEQYV.

V is TRBV19 and J is TRBJ2-7; D gene ambiguous. Germline V CDR1 and CDR2: LNHDA, SQIVND (reference sequence). V gave up 9 bases and J gave up 0 bases, with 9 bases separating them. The CDR3 is 12 amino acids. CDR3 sequence reads: CASESYSYEQYF. DNA of the CDR3: TGTGCCAGCGAGTCGTACTCCTACGAGCAGTACTTC.

This clonotype was detected once. The CDR3 protein is CASSDRGGDTQYF. CDR3 in DNA: TGTGCCAGCAGTGACAGGGGTGGAGATACGCAGTATTTT. This chain joins TRBV25-1 and TRBJ2-3; possibly TRBD1 for D (6 bases). Germline CDR1 is MGHDK and CDR2 is SYGVNS. This CDR3 has 13 amino acids. V gave up 3 bases and J gave up 5 bases, with 9 bases separating them.

The V and J genes are TRBV4-1 and TRBJ1-2, with a tentative D call TRBD1 (5 bases). The V and J ends lost 4 bases and 7 bases respectively, with 16 bases between them. The CDR3 runs to 14 residues. Germline assignment: CDR1 MGHRA and CDR2 YSYEKL. CDR3 residues: CASSPTPAQGGYTF. The CDR3 region has the DNA TGCGCCAGCAGCCCGACCCCTGCGCAGGGTGGCTACACCTTC.

The chain links TRBV7-9 to TRBJ2-1, with a possible D match to TRBD2 (5 bases). V was cut by 5 bases and J by 8 bases, with 25 bases left in between. The germline V gene encodes CDR1 SEHNR and CDR2 FQNEAQ (reference sequence). This CDR3 has 17 residues. CDR3 sequence (DNA): TGTGCCAGCAGCCCCTTGGAGCTCGAGGGTCCGACGGATGAGCAGTTCTTC. This sequence encodes CASSPLELEGPTDEQFF.

There are a few counts of this clonotype. The chain carries TRBV6-2 or TRBV6-3 and TRBJ2-6, with D unclear. Germline V gives CDR1 MNHEY, CDR2 SVGEGT. The V gene lost 8 bases and the J gene lost 2 bases, with 7 bases spanning the gap. The CDR3 totals 13 residues. The CDR3 is CASSTAGANVLTF. DNA for the CDR3: TGTGCCAGCTCGACGGCTGGGGCCAACGTCCTGACTTTC.

The rearrangement links TRBV18 to TRBJ2-7; D is uncertain. The V gene lost 2 bases and the J gene lost 2 bases, with 13 bases spanning the gap. Germline loops: CDR1 KGHSH, CDR2 LQKENI. CDR3 length: 15 residues. The DNA of the CDR3 is TGTGCCAGCTCACCAGACTTAGGACCCACCTACGAGCAGTACGTC. Its protein product is CASSPDLGPTYEQYV.

This clonotype has only a few counts. The chain's CDR3 is CASSLVGRVTDTQYF. CDR3 nucleotides: TGTGCCAGCAGCTTAGTTGGGCGGGTTACAGATACGCAGTATTTT. The chain joins TRBV11-2 to TRBJ2-3; maybe TRBD2 (5 bases). Between the trimmed V and J ends, which lost 1 base and 3 bases, there was a span of 11 bases. CDR1 is SGHAT, CDR2 FQNNGV, per germline. This CDR3 is 15 amino acids long.

This clonotype was seen more than once but under ten times. This chain joins TRBV4-3 and TRBJ2-1, with D uncertain. This CDR3 has 14 residues. CDR1 and CDR2 (germline): LGHNA, YSLEER. Deletions cut 0 bases from V and 0 bases from J, with 3 bases between. In nucleotides, the CDR3 is TGCGCCAGCAGCCAAGACTTCTCCTACAATGAGCAGTTCTTC. Amino acids: CASSQDFSYNEQFF.

This clonotype appeared a few times. The chain recombines TRBV7-8 with TRBJ2-5; 10 positions match TRBD2. V lost 2 bases, J lost 5 bases, and 11 bases stayed unmatched. Germline V gene lookup returns CDR1 SGHVS and CDR2 FQNEAQ. The CDR3 consists of 17 residues. The CDR3 bases are TGTGCCAGCAGCTTAAGCGTACTAGCGGGGCCTGGGGAGACCCAGTACTTC. This codes for CASSLSVLAGPGETQYF. Full variable domain (outside the CDR3, taken from reference TRBV7-8 and TRBJ2-5): GAGVSQSPRYKVAKRGQDVALRCDPISGHVSLFWYQQALGQGPEFLTYFQNEAQLDKSGLPSDRFFAERPEGSVSTLKIQRTQQEDSAVYLCASSLSVLAGPGETQYFGPGTRLLVL.

This chain's CDR3 is CATSDPGSRRELFF. The CDR3 region has the DNA TGTGCCACCAGTGATCCCGGGTCCCGGAGGGAGCTGTTTTTT. The chain links TRBV24-1 to TRBJ2-2, with D uncertain. CDR1 KGHDR and CDR2 SFDVKD come from the germline V gene. The V and J ends lost 3 bases and 9 bases respectively, with 13 bases between them. CDR3 size: 14 residues.

The chain links TRBV5-4 to TRBJ2-3; D remains ambiguous. The germline gives CDR1 SGHNT, CDR2 YYREEE (reference sequence). Trimming removed 1 base at V and 9 bases at J, with 12 bases between. This CDR3 spans 13 amino acids. The CDR3 coding sequence is TGTGCCAGCAGCTTGTCCTTAGCCCCCACGCAGTATTTT. Encoded protein: CASSLSLAPTQYF.

The chain recombines TRBV12-5 with TRBJ1-1, with 10 nucleotides matching TRBD1. Trimming cost V 6 bases and J 5 bases; bases outside gene matches: 6. The CDR3 runs 14 residues. Germline loops: CDR1 LGHNT, CDR2 FRNRAP. The CDR3 DNA sequence: TGTGCTAGTGGATGGGGGACAGGGGTGACTGAAGCTTTCTTT. Its translation: CASGWGTGVTEAFF. The full variable domain, its missing parts supplied by reference TRBV12-5 and TRBJ1-1, is DARVTQTPRHKVTEMGQEVTMRCQPILGHNTVFWYRQTMMQGLELLAYFRNRAPLDDSGMPKDRFSAEMPDATLATLKIQPSEPRDSAVYFCASGWGTGVTEAFFGQGTRLTVV.